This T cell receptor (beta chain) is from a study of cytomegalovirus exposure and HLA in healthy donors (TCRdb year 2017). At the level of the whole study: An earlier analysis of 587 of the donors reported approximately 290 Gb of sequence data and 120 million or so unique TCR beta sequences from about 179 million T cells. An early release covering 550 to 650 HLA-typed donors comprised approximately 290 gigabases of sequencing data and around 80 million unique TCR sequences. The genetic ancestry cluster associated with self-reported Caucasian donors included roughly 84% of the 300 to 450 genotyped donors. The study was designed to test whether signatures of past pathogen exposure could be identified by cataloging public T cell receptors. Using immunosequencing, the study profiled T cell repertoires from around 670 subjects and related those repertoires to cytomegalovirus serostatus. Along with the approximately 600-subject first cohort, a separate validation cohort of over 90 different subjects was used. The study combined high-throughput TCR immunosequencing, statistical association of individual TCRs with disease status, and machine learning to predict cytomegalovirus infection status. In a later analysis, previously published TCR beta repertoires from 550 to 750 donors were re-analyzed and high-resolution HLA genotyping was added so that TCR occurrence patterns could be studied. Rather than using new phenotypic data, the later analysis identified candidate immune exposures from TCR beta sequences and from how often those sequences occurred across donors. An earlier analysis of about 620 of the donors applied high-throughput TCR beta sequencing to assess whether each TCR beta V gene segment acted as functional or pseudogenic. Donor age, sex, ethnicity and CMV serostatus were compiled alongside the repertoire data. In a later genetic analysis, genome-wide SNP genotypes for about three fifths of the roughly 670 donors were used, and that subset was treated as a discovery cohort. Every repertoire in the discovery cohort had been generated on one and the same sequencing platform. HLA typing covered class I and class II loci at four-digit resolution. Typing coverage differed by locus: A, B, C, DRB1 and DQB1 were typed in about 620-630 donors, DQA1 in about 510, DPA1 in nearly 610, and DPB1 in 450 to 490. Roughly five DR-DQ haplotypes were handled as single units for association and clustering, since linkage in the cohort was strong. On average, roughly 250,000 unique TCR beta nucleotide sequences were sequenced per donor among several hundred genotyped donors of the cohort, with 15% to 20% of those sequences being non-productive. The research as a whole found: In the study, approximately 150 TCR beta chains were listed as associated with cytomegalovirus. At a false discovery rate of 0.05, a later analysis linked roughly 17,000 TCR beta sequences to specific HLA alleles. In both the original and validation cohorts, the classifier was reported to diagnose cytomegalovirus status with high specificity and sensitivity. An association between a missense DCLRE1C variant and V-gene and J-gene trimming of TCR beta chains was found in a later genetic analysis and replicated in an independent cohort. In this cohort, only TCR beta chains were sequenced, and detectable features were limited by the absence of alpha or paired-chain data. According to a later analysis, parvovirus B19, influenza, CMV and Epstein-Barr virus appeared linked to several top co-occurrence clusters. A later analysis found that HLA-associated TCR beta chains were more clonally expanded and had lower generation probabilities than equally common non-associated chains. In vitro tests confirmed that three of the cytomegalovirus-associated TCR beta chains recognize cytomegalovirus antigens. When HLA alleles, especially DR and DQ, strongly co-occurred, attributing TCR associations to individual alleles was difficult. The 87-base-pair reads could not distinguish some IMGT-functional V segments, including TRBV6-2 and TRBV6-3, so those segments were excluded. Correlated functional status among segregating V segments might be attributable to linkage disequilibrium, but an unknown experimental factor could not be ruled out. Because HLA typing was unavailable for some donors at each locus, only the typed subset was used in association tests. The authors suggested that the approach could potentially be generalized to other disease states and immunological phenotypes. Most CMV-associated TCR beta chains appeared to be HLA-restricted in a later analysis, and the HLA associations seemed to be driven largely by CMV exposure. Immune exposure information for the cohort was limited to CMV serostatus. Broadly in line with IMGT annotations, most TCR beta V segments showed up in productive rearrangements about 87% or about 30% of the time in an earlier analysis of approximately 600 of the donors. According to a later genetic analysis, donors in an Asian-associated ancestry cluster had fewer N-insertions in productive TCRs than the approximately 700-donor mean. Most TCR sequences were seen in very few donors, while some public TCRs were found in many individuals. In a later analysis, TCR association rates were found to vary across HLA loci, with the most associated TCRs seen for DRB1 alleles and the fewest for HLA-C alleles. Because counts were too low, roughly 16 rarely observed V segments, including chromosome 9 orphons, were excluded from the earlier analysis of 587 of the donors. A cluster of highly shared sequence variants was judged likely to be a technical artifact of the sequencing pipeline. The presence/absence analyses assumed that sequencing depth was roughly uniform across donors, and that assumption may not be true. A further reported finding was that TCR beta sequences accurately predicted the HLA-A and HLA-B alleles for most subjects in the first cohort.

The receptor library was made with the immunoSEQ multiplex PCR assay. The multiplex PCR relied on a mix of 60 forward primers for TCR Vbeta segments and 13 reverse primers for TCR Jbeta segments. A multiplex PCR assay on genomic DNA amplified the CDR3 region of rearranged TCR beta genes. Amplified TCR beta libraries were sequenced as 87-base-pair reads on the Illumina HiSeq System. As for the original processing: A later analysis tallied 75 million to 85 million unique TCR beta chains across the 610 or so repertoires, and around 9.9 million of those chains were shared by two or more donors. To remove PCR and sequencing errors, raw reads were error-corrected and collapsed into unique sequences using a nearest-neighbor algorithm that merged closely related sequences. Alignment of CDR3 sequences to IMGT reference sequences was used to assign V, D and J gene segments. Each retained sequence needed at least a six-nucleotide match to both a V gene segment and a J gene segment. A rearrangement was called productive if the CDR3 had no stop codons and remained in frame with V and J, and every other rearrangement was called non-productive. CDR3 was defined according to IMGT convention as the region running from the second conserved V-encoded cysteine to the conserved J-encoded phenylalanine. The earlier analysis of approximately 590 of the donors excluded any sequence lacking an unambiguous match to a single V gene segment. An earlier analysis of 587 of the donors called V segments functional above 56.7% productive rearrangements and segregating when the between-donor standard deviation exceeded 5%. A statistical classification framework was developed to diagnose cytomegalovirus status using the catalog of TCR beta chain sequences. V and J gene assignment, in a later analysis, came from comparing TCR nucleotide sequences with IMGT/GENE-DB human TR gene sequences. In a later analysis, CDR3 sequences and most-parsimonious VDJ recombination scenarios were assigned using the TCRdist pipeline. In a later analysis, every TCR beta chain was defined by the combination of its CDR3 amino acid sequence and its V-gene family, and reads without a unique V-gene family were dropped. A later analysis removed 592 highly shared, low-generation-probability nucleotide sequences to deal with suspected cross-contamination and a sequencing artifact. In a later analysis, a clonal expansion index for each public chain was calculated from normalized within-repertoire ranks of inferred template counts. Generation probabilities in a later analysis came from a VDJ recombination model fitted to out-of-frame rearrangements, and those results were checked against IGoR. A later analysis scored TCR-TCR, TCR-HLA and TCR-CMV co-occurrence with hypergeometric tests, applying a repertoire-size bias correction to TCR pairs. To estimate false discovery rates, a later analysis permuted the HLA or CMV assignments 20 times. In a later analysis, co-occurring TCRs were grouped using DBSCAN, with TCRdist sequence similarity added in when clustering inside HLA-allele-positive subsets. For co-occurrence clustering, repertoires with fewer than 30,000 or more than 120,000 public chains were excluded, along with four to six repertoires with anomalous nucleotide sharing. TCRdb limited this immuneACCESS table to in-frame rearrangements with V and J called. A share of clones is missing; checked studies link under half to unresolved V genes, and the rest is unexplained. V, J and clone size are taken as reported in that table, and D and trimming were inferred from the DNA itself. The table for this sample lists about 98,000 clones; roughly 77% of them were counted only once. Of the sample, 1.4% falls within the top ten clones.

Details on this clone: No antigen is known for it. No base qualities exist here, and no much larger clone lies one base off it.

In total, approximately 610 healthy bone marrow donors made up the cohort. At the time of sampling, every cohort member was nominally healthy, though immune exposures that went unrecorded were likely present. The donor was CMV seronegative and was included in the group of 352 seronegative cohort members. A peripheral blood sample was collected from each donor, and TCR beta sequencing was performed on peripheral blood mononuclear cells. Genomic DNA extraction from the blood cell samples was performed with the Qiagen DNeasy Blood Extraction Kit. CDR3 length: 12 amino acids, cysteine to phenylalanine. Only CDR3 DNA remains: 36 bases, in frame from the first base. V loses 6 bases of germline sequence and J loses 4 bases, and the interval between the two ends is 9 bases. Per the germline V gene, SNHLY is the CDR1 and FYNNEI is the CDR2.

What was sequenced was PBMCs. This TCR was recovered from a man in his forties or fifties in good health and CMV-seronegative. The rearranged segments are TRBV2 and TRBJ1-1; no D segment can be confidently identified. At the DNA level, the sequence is TGTGCCAGCAGCTCTGGGAGCACTGAAGCTTTCTTT. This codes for CASSSGSTEAFF.